This T cell receptor (beta chain) originates from a study of naive and memory T cell subsets. The CDR3 spans 17 residues. CDR1 and CDR2 (germline): MNHNY, SVGAGI (reference sequence). J was trimmed by 3 bases and V by 5 bases; bases with no gene match: 13. In this sample, this clonotype turned up many times. What it recognizes is unknown. Four PCR rounds used nested alpha and beta constant region primers plus the SP2 primer. MiXCR was run by TCRdb on the 5' RACE reads, yielding one entry per CDR3 protein. This sample has some 60,000 distinct CDR3 sequences, with 6.5% to 9% found just once. The library had UMIs added by 3' ligation of an oligonucleotide to TCR cDNA. Whole blood, 2.5 ml, came from adult healthy volunteers. Input was about 1 to 1,100 ng of DNase-treated total RNA without cell sorting. Study-level results: This RNA-based method may be sensitive to activation-related transcript changes.

The TCR was taken from a female donor in good health. The chain combines TRBV6-6 with TRBJ1-1; 9 nucleotides match TRBD1. In DNA form, the CDR3 reads TGTGCCAGCAGTCAACCACAGGGGGCGCAGGTAGACACTGAAGCTTTCTTT. Residues: CASSQPQGAQVDTEAFF.